Below, 18 T cell receptor beta chains from the same sample are listed, as sequenced in a study of T cell responses to AZD1222 COVID-19 vaccine. Assay: immunoSEQ multiplex PCR; the TCRdb copy retains only in-frame clones and omits some. The table shows over 55,000 clones, with around four fifths occurring only once. The sequences come from peripheral blood, collected 28 days after the second AZD1222 dose. The receptor source for this set is an adult who received the AZD1222 COVID-19 vaccine.

In this sample, this clone turned up once. V is TRBV5-1 and J is TRBJ1-6; D is unclear. V shed 6 bases and J shed 6 bases, with 19 bases lying between them. Germline CDR1 is SGHRS and CDR2 is YFSETQ. This CDR3 has 16 amino acids. CDR3 loop: CASTTDGRVTNSPLHF. The CDR3 DNA sequence: TGCGCCAGCACCACCGACGGAAGGGTTACTAATTCACCCCTCCACTTT.

This sequence joins TRBV28 and TRBJ1-1; D is possibly TRBD1 (5 bases). Germline CDR1 reads MDHEN; CDR2 reads SYDVKM. Trimming took 3 bases from V and 0 from J, leaving 8 bases between them. The CDR3 is made up of 14 amino acids. The CDR3 nucleotides read TGTGCCAGCAGTTTGGGGCAGTTGAACACTGAAGCTTTCTTT. Translation gives CASSLGQLNTEAFF. The full variable domain, in which reference TRBV28 and TRBJ1-1 provide the parts outside the CDR3, is DVKVTQSSRYLVKRTGEKVFLECVQDMDHENMFWYRQDPGLGLRLIYFSYDVKMKEKGDIPEGYSVSREKKERFSLILESASTNQTSMYLCASSLGQLNTEAFFGQGTRLTVV.

V usage is TRBV19 and J usage is TRBJ2-1; D is possibly TRBD2 (6 bases). Germline V gene lookup returns CDR1 LNHDA and CDR2 SQIVND (reference sequence). The germline V and J ends were trimmed by 9 bases and 5 bases, with 17 bases remaining between them. CDR3 length: 14 residues. CDR3 sequence (DNA): TGTGCCAGCCGCGGGTGGACTAACGACAATGAGCAGTTCTTC. As protein: CASRGWTNDNEQFF.

This clone was recorded a few times. At one end, the junction sequence differs from germline, possibly due to a read error. The rearrangement uses TRBV4-2 and TRBJ2-7; 8 bases line up with TRBD1. CDR3 size: 18 residues. Germline CDR1 and CDR2: LGHNA and YNFKEQ. CDR3 in amino acids: CPSTQHDWGTGKPYEQYF. The CDR3 region has the DNA TGTCCCAGCACCCAACACGACTGGGGGACAGGCAAACCTTACGAGCAGTACTTC.

The chain uses TRBV7-2 and TRBJ1-3, with D perhaps matching TRBD1 (6 bases). V lost 0 bases, J lost 3 bases, and 9 bases lay in between. The CDR3 sequence is 15 residues long. CDR1 and CDR2 from the germline V gene are SGHTA and FQGNSA. The CDR3 sequence is CASSLARGVGNTIYF. Here the CDR3 DNA reads TGTGCCAGCAGCTTAGCCAGGGGTGTTGGAAACACCATATATTTT.

The V gene is TRBV6-1, the J gene TRBJ1-1, with D perhaps matching TRBD1 (5 bases). CDR3 length: 15 amino acids. CDR1 and CDR2 (germline): MNHNS, SASEGT. Trimming took 1 base from V and 4 from J, leaving 13 bases between them. Here the CDR3 DNA reads TGTGCCAGCAGTGAAGGTATCCCAGGGCGCACTGAAGCTTTCTTT. Protein sequence: CASSEGIPGRTEAFF.

V and J are TRBV5-8 and TRBJ2-2; the D is unclear. Germline CDR1 is SGHTS and CDR2 is YDEGEE. CDR3 size: 13 residues. V gave up 7 bases and J gave up 4 bases, with 11 bases separating them. The CDR3 nucleotides are TGTGCCAGCGGGTCGGAGCCCACCGGGGAGCTGTTTTTT. Translation: CASGSEPTGELFF.

This clone was seen once. The chain combines TRBV9 with TRBJ1-1; no reliable D call. This CDR3 contains 14 residues. Germline CDR1 is SGDLS and CDR2 is YYNGEE. With 0 bases removed from V and 4 bases from J, the gap between germline ends came to 10 bases. CDR3 DNA: TGTGCCAGCAGCGTAGTATCCGGGCCCACTGAAGCTTTCTTT. Protein sequence: CASSVVSGPTEAFF.

V and J are TRBV15 and TRBJ2-5; 10 bases map to TRBD2. Germline assignment: CDR1 LNHNV and CDR2 YYDKDF (reference sequence). Germline trimming cut 5 bases from V and 2 bases from J; bases unmatched to any gene: 8. The length of the CDR3 is 16 residues. The CDR3 DNA is TGTGCCACCAGCCCTGGGGCTAGCGGGGGTCAAGAGACCCAGTACTTC. The encoded protein is CATSPGASGGQETQYF.

The gene calls are TRBV7-9 and TRBJ2-7, with 9 bases lining up with TRBD1. The CDR3 runs to 14 residues. With 5 bases clipped from V and 4 bases from J, the junction kept 6 bases outside the gene matches. The germline gives CDR1 SEHNR, CDR2 FQNEAQ (reference sequence). CDR3 loop: CASSRTGDVYEQYF. The CDR3 DNA reads TGTGCCAGCAGCCGGACAGGGGACGTTTACGAGCAGTACTTC.

This sequence joins TRBV5-1 and TRBJ2-7; TRBD2 aligns across 7 bases. The CDR3 loop spans 15 amino acids. Per germline, CDR1 SGHRS and CDR2 YFSETQ. Germline trimming cut 0 bases from V and 1 base from J; bases unmatched to any gene: 4. This CDR3 reads CASSLAPGGSYEQYF. The CDR3 DNA follows: TGCGCCAGCAGCTTGGCCCCGGGGGGATCCTACGAGCAGTACTTC.

This clone was picked up one time. The V call is TRBV10-3, the J call TRBJ2-2; a possible D gene is TRBD2 (5 bases). This CDR3 is 17 amino acids long. Germline assignment: CDR1 ENHRY and CDR2 SYGVKD. The germline V and J ends were trimmed by 2 bases and 4 bases, with 17 bases remaining between them. In DNA form, the CDR3 reads TGTGCCATCAGTGAGGGAATGTCGCCGCGGGTCACCGGGGAGCTGTTTTTT. It translates to CAISEGMSPRVTGELFF.

The chain employs TRBV7-2 and TRBJ2-7; TRBD1 matches 10 bases. Looked up from germline, CDR1 is SGHTA and CDR2 is FQGNSA. This CDR3 spans 14 amino acids. Trimming cost V 5 bases and J 6 bases; bases outside gene matches: 7. Here the CDR3 reads CASSPPGQGREQYF. As DNA, the CDR3 is TGTGCCAGCAGCCCCCCGGGACAGGGGCGCGAGCAGTACTTC.

The chain links TRBV18 to TRBJ1-1; D gene ambiguous. This CDR3 is built from 14 residues. Germline V gene sequence: CDR1 KGHSH, CDR2 LQKENI. Trimming took off 4 bases at V and 2 bases at J, with 11 bases between the two ends. CDR3 coding DNA: TGTGCCAGCTCACGAGGATACGGCAACACTGAAGCTTTCTTT. Its translation is CASSRGYGNTEAFF.

This rearrangement joins TRBV20-1 to TRBJ2-1, with 13 bases that match TRBD2. The V segment lost 3 bases and the J segment 6 bases; nucleotides outside the gene matches: 2. The CDR3 covers 14 residues. Per germline, CDR1 DFQATT and CDR2 SNEGSKA (reference sequence). The CDR3 sequence is CSASRTSGSNEQFF. DNA of the CDR3: TGCAGTGCTAGTAGGACTAGCGGGAGCAATGAGCAGTTCTTC.

This rearrangement joins TRBV9 to TRBJ1-1; D gene ambiguous. The length of the CDR3 is 13 residues. Trimming removed 0 bases at V and 1 base at J, with 4 bases between. CDR1 and CDR2 (germline): SGDLS, YYNGEE. DNA of the CDR3: TGTGCCAGCAGCGTAGACCAGAACACTGAAGCTTTCTTT. Residues: CASSVDQNTEAFF.

V is TRBV3-1 (or the pseudogene TRBV3-2) and J is TRBJ2-3; D is undetermined. The V end was cut by 4 bases, the J end by 4 bases, with 9 bases between. The germline V gene has CDR1 LGHDT and CDR2 YNNKEL (reference sequence). This CDR3 has 13 amino acids. The CDR3 loop reads CASSRESSDTQYF. The CDR3 DNA sequence: TGTGCCAGCAGCCGAGAAAGTTCAGATACGCAGTATTTT.

The chain recombines TRBV2 with TRBJ1-4; D gene unclear. Looked up from germline, CDR1 is SNHLY and CDR2 is FYNNEI. The CDR3 consists of 13 residues. V lost 8 bases and J lost 8, with 15 bases in between. CDR3 bases: TGTGCCAGCGAAGAGGTTAGAAACGAAAAACTGTTTTTT. It translates to CASEEVRNEKLFF.